A selection of T cell receptor beta chains follows, all from one sample in a study of type 1 and type 2 diabetes patients. TCRdb redid the calling of the multiplex PCR reads with MiXCR, one entry per CDR3 protein. The repertoire includes under 300,000 distinct CDR3 sequences, roughly 50% of them detected once, and roughly 15% sits in the top ten. Sequencing used peripheral blood mononuclear cells (PBMCs). Receptor source: a man between 18 and 35 years old with type 2 diabetes. Each CDR3 is given with its conserved first and last residue. The D gene is left open where the match is weak. Only part of the rows carry a size: once, few, many, or a class if the clone is expanded.

>NA|TRBJ1-3|NA|TRBV10-2
CASSDMVNTIYF
TGCGCCAGCAGTGACATGGTAAACACCATATATTTT
>NA|TRBJ1-2|few|TRBV28
CASSLSASVGDGYTF
TGTGCCAGCAGTTTATCCGCCTCGGTCGGGGACGGCTACACCTTC
>TRBD2|TRBJ2-3|NA|TRBV10-1
CASSGGTRRGPDTQYF
TGCGCCAGCAGTGGAGGGACTAGAAGGGGCCCAGATACGCAGTATTTT
>TRBD2|TRBJ2-5|many|TRBV20-1
CSAGRQGSPQYF
TGCAGTGCCGGGAGGCAAGGGAGTCCCCAGTACTTC
>NA|TRBJ1-5|NA|TRBV12-3/TRBV12-4
CASGPGDQPQHF
TGTGCCAGCGGACCAGGGGACCAGCCCCAGCATTTT
>NA|TRBJ2-5|NA|TRBV7-2
CASSLVKGGPQETQYF
TGTGCCAGCAGCTTAGTGAAGGGAGGCCCACAAGAGACCCAGTACTTC
>TRBD1|TRBJ1-6|once|TRBV6-1
CASSYSWTGVYNSPLHF
TGTGCCAGCAGTTACTCGTGGACAGGGGTGTATAATTCACCCCTCCACTTT
>NA|TRBJ1-2|NA|TRBV25-1
CASSAKNSDFKETQYFGPGSGYTF
NA
>NA|TRBJ1-1|few|TRBV7-6
CASSVEMNTEAFF
TGTGCTAGCAGCGTAGAAATGAACACTGAAGCTTTCTTT
>TRBD1|TRBJ2-2|NA|TRBV2
CASSADRDRDAGELFF
TGTGCCAGCAGCGCGGACCGGGACAGGGACGCCGGGGAGCTGTTTTTT
>NA|TRBJ1-2|NA|TRBV11-1
CASSLGDMGYYGYTF
TGTGCCAGCAGCTTAGGGGATATGGGTTACTATGGCTACACCTTC
>NA|TRBJ2-7|many|TRBV2
CASSGPYEQYF
TGTGCCAGCAGTGGACCCTACGAGCAGTACTTC
>TRBD2|TRBJ2-3|NA|TRBV30
CAWSGVTSGSTDTQYF
TGTGCCTGGAGTGGGGTGACTAGCGGGTCAACAGATACGCAGTATTTT
>NA|TRBJ2-2|many|TRBV19
CASSTRTNTGELFF
TGTGCCAGTAGTACTCGAACGAACACCGGGGAGCTGTTTTTT
>NA|TRBJ1-5|NA|TRBV30
CAWGEGKPQHF
TGTGCCTGGGGAGAGGGCAAGCCCCAGCATTTT
>TRBD1|TRBJ1-1|NA|TRBV20-1
CSARGPWTGIGAFF
TGCAGTGCAAGAGGCCCCTGGACAGGCATAGGAGCTTTCTTT
>NA|TRBJ2-1|once|TRBV7-3
CASSIIPNSYNEQFF
TGTGCCAGTAGTATTATCCCTAACTCCTACAATGAGCAGTTCTTC
>NA|TRBJ1-1|NA|TRBV19
CASSIVGTEDTEAFF
TGTGCCAGTAGTATAGTAGGAACTGAGGACACTGAAGCTTTCTTT
>NA|TRBJ2-1|NA|TRBV4-1
CASGEGLSSYNEQFF
TGCGCCAGTGGCGAGGGACTGAGCTCCTACAATGAGCAGTTCTTC
>NA|TRBJ2-3|once|TRBV2
CASGVTRGTDTQYF
TGTGCTTCCGGGGTGACTCGGGGCACAGATACGCAGTATTTT
>NA|TRBJ2-1|few|TRBV25-1
CASSEPGRGSSYNEQFF
TGTGCCAGCAGTGAACCCGGACGGGGGAGCTCCTACAATGAGCAGTTCTTC
>NA|TRBJ1-2|few|TRBV19
CASWSGEVNYGYTF
TGTGCCAGTTGGTCGGGGGAGGTGAACTATGGCTACACCTTC
>TRBD2|TRBJ2-7|NA|TRBV5-1
CASSVGTTGLYEQYF
TGCGCCAGCAGCGTTGGGACTACCGGGCTCTACGAGCAGTACTTC
>NA|TRBJ2-2|NA|TRBV20-1
CSASRANTGELFF
TGCAGTGCTAGCAGGGCGAACACCGGGGAGCTGTTTTTT
>TRBD1|TRBJ2-4|once|TRBV25-1
CASSRQGGGNIQYF
TGTGCCAGCAGTCGACAGGGCGGTGGAAACATTCAGTACTTC
>TRBD1|TRBJ2-5|NA|TRBV18
CASSPIPTGLGKETQYF
TGTGCCAGCTCACCGATCCCGACAGGGCTCGGGAAAGAGACCCAGTACTTC
>TRBD1|TRBJ1-1|NA|TRBV12-5
CASGLGTGGKAFF
TGTGCTAGTGGTTTAGGGACAGGGGGGAAAGCTTTCTTT
>NA|TRBJ2-7|NA|TRBV20-1
CSASSVAASEQYF
TGCAGTGCTAGCTCGGTAGCAGCTTCCGAGCAGTACTTC
>TRBD1|TRBJ1-2|NA|TRBV30
CAWSDDVGQTGYTF
TGTGCCTGGAGCGACGACGTGGGACAGACCGGCTACACCTTC
>TRBD2|TRBJ2-3|NA|TRBV6-5
CASSPSRGSTDTQYF
TGTGCCAGCAGTCCCTCGCGGGGGAGCACAGATACGCAGTATTTT
>NA|TRBJ1-1|NA|TRBV6-5
CASTPLLTALDTEAFF
TGTGCCAGCACCCCGCTCCTGACAGCGCTTGACACTGAAGCTTTCTTT
>NA|TRBJ2-1|NA|TRBV19
CASSIYQGTYNEQFF
TGTGCCAGTAGTATATATCAGGGTACCTACAATGAGCAGTTCTTC
>NA|TRBJ1-5|NA|TRBV7-2
CASSLGMGSGNQPQHF
TGTGCCAGCAGCTTAGGTATGGGGTCGGGCAATCAGCCCCAGCATTTT
>NA|TRBJ2-3|NA|TRBV7-3
CASSLGSGERTDTQYF
TGTGCCAGCAGCTTAGGGTCGGGAGAACGCACAGATACGCAGTATTTT
>NA|TRBJ2-3|NA|TRBV5-1
CASSIRTAPDTQYF
TGCGCCAGCAGCATCCGGACAGCCCCAGATACGCAGTATTTT
>NA|TRBJ2-5|many|TRBV10-2
CASSVARYQETQYF
TGCGCCAGCAGTGTAGCGAGATACCAAGAGACCCAGTACTTC
>NA|TRBJ1-1|few|TRBV10-3
CAISTGNTEAFF
TGTGCCATCAGTACAGGGAACACTGAAGCTTTCTTT
>TRBD2|TRBJ2-5|many|TRBV15
CATSIWWGGHQETQYF
TGTGCCACCAGCATATGGTGGGGGGGACACCAAGAGACCCAGTACTTC
>NA|TRBJ2-7|NA|TRBV5-1
CASSLGSGSYEQYF
TGCGCCAGCAGCTTGGGTAGTGGTAGCTACGAGCAGTACTTC